The rows below give T cell receptor beta chains drawn from one sample of a study of OX40 agonist ivuxolimab in advanced cancers. Assay: immunoSEQ multiplex PCR; the TCRdb copy retains only in-frame clones and omits some. The top ten clones hold 20% to 25% of a sample with over 50,000 clones, about nine tenths of them seen once. Here the sequenced sample was CD4+ or CD8+ T cells sorted from blood, taken in a trial of the OX40 agonist ivuxolimab. All receptors come from an adult with an advanced solid tumor such as melanoma, head and neck, liver or kidney cancer. Each CDR3 is given with its conserved first and last residue. D genes are given only for firm matches. Some rows mark clone size as missing; the rest say once, few, many or name a class of expanded clone.

clone_size j_call v_call d_call cdr3_aa cdr3_nt
once TRBJ1-1 TRBV10-3 - CAITGTGQTTEAFF TGTGCCATCACCGGAACAGGGCAGACCACTGAAGCTTTCTTT
few TRBJ2-3 TRBV7-6 TRBD2 CASSPGLAGVVTDTQYF TGTGCCAGCAGCCCGGGACTAGCGGGAGTCGTGACAGATACGCAGTATTTT
- TRBJ1-2 TRBV30 - CACDQGVGGYTF TGTGCCTGCGACCAGGGAGTTGGTGGCTACACCTTC
- TRBJ2-7 TRBV6-6 TRBD1 CASSYSDRVYEQYF TGTGCCAGCAGTTACTCGGACAGGGTTTACGAGCAGTACTTC
- TRBJ1-1 TRBV11-2 - CASSFGANTEAFF TGTGCCAGCAGCTTCGGGGCGAACACTGAAGCTTTCTTT
- TRBJ2-1 TRBV14 - CASSHPGPYNEQFF TGTGCCAGCAGCCACCCGGGACCCTACAATGAGCAGTTCTTC
- TRBJ2-7 TRBV27 - CASRIRGGSYEQYF TGTGCCAGCAGGATCCGAGGGGGGTCCTACGAGCAGTACTTC
- TRBJ2-7 TRBV10-2 - CASSGTLENEQYF TGCGCCAGCAGCGGGACCCTTGAGAACGAGCAGTACTTC
- TRBJ2-7 TRBV6-5 - CASSYGQGSSYEQYF TGTGCCAGCAGTTACGGCCAGGGCAGCTCCTACGAGCAGTACTTC
- TRBJ1-5 TRBV2 - CASSEARQRNNQPQHF TGTGCCAGCAGTGAAGCGAGACAGCGTAACAATCAGCCCCAGCATTTT
- TRBJ2-1 TRBV30 - CAWSGNMNNEQFF TGTGCCTGGAGCGGTAATATGAACAATGAGCAGTTCTTC
- TRBJ2-1 TRBV7-9 TRBD2 CASTELAISYNEQFF TGTGCCAGCACTGAACTAGCGATCTCCTACAATGAGCAGTTCTTC
few TRBJ1-1 TRBV28 - CASSFRGWNTEAFF TGTGCCAGCAGTTTCAGGGGATGGAACACTGAAGCTTTCTTT
- TRBJ2-7 TRBV4-1 - CASSQGQGLYEQYF TGCGCCAGCAGCCAAGGACAGGGACTGTACGAGCAGTACTTC
- TRBJ1-1 TRBV7-6 - CASSLERNTEAFF TGTGCCAGCAGCTTAGAACGGAACACTGAAGCTTTCTTT
- TRBJ2-7 TRBV29-1 - CSVRGRFSYEQYF TGCAGCGTTCGTGGAAGGTTTTCCTACGAGCAGTACTTC
- TRBJ2-1 TRBV11-3 TRBD2 CASSSGLAGVEFF TGTGCCAGCAGCTCCGGACTAGCGGGAGTTGAGTTCTTC
- TRBJ1-3 TRBV9 - CASRDTWNTIYF TGTGCCAGCAGGGACACGTGGAACACCATATATTTT
- TRBJ2-5 TRBV13 - CASSLDGGLETQYF TGTGCCAGCAGCCTGGACGGGGGTCTAGAGACCCAGTACTTC
- TRBJ1-5 TRBV28 - CASWIGGEQPQHF TGTGCCAGCTGGATCGGGGGGGAACAGCCCCAGCATTTT
- TRBJ2-3 TRBV5-4 TRBD2 CASSISGGKTDTQYF TGTGCCAGCAGCATTAGCGGGGGCAAAACAGATACGCAGTATTTT
- TRBJ2-1 TRBV14 TRBD2 CASSGGGEQFF TGTGCCAGCAGCGGGGGGGGTGAGCAGTTCTTC
- TRBJ2-2 TRBV9 - CASSESGVTGELFF TGTGCCAGCAGCGAATCTGGCGTCACCGGGGAGCTGTTTTTT
- TRBJ2-5 TRBV2 - CASSVWIQETQYF TGTGCCAGCAGTGTCTGGATCCAAGAGACCCAGTACTTC
- TRBJ1-1 TRBV28 - CASSFGKGRTEAFF TGTGCCAGCAGTTTCGGAAAAGGGAGGACTGAAGCTTTCTTT
once TRBJ1-1 TRBV27 TRBD1 CASGQGGGAFF TGTGCCAGCGGGCAGGGGGGGGGAGCTTTCTTT
- TRBJ2-7 TRBV18 TRBD2 CASSTSERGSYEQYF TGTGCCAGCTCTACGTCTGAGCGGGGGTCCTACGAGCAGTACTTC
once TRBJ2-5 TRBV28 - CASSLDPKGDQETQYF TGTGCCAGCAGTTTAGACCCAAAGGGGGACCAAGAGACCCAGTACTTC
- TRBJ1-1 TRBV28 - CASSFRGNTEAFF TGTGCCAGCAGTTTCAGGGGGAACACTGAAGCTTTCTTT
- TRBJ1-5 TRBV6-1 - CASSEAPISQPQHF TGTGCCAGCAGTGAAGCGCCGATAAGTCAGCCCCAGCATTTT
- TRBJ2-2 TRBV6-6 TRBD2 CASGASGTPNTGELFF TGTGCCAGCGGGGCTAGCGGGACCCCGAACACCGGGGAGCTGTTTTTT
- TRBJ2-7 TRBV4-3 - CASSQVDHSYEQYF TGCGCCAGCAGCCAAGTTGACCACTCCTACGAGCAGTACTTC
- TRBJ2-7 TRBV29-1 TRBD2 CSVRGLADYEQYF TGCAGCGTGAGGGGACTAGCCGACTACGAGCAGTACTTC
medium-sized TRBJ2-7 TRBV6-1 - CASSRPGRTYEQYF TGTGCCAGCAGTCGCCCGGGACGGACCTACGAGCAGTACTTC
- TRBJ2-7 TRBV7-9 - CASSPGERPYEQYF TGTGCCAGCAGCCCCGGGGAGCGACCCTACGAGCAGTACTTC
- TRBJ2-7 TRBV7-9 - CASSLWAYEQYF TGTGCCAGCAGCTTATGGGCGTACGAGCAGTACTTC
- TRBJ2-2 TRBV11-3 TRBD2 CASSLGTSGSSGELFF TGTGCCAGCAGCTTGGGGACTAGCGGGAGTTCCGGGGAGCTGTTTTTT
once TRBJ2-2 TRBV27 TRBD1 CASSTGGRDTGELFF TGTGCCAGCAGCACAGGGGGCCGGGACACCGGGGAGCTGTTTTTT
- TRBJ1-4 TRBV9 - CASRSATNEKLFF TGTGCCAGCCGAAGTGCAACTAATGAAAAACTGTTTTTT
- TRBJ2-3 TRBV15 - CATSRDPGSSAPDTQYF TGTGCCACCAGCAGAGATCCTGGATCTTCAGCCCCAGATACGCAGTATTTT
- TRBJ2-5 TRBV11-2 - CASSYVIEGETQYF TGTGCCAGCAGCTATGTTATAGAGGGAGAGACCCAGTACTTC
- TRBJ2-1 TRBV7-6 TRBD2 CASSITGREIDEQFF TGTGCCAGCAGCATAACCGGGCGGGAGATCGATGAGCAGTTCTTC
- TRBJ2-1 TRBV6-1 TRBD2 CASSEDGPAGRAYNEQFF TGTGCCAGCAGTGAAGATGGACCTGCCGGGAGGGCCTACAATGAGCAGTTCTTC
- TRBJ2-1 TRBV12-5 TRBD2 CASGLELAGRNNEQFF TGTGCTAGTGGTTTAGAACTAGCGGGAAGGAACAATGAGCAGTTCTTC
- TRBJ2-1 TRBV19 - CASSLRLEQFF TGTGCCAGTAGTCTGAGACTTGAGCAGTTCTTC
- TRBJ1-1 TRBV5-1 - CASSTLQGPGPLEVTEAFF TGCGCCAGCAGCACACTACAGGGACCGGGACCGCTGGAAGTCACTGAAGCTTTCTTT
- TRBJ2-7 TRBV20-1 - CSALRGYEQYF TGCAGTGCTTTGAGGGGGTACGAGCAGTACTTC
once TRBJ2-2 TRBV29-1 TRBD1 CSVQGWLRGLIDHTGELFF TGCAGCGTTCAAGGGTGGCTCAGGGGGCTGATTGATCACACCGGGGAGCTGTTTTTT
- TRBJ2-2 TRBV18 TRBD2 CASSPIAGVKTGELFF TGTGCCAGCTCACCAATCGCGGGAGTAAAGACCGGGGAGCTGTTTTTT
- TRBJ2-2 TRBV27 - CASSLSTVANTGELFF TGTGCCAGCAGTTTATCCACAGTTGCGAACACCGGGGAGCTGTTTTTT
once TRBJ2-7 TRBV6-6 - CASSGGQPYEQYF TGTGCCAGCAGTGGTGGACAGCCCTACGAGCAGTACTTC
- TRBJ2-3 TRBV12-2 - CASRPRRASSTDTQYF TGTGCAAGTCGCCCCAGGCGCGCATCAAGCACAGATACGCAGTATTTT
- TRBJ2-1 TRBV27 - CASSQHGNEQFF TGTGCCAGCAGTCAACATGGCAATGAGCAGTTCTTC
once TRBJ2-1 TRBV5-1 - CASSSGTGQVGQFF TGCGCCAGCAGCAGCGGGACAGGCCAAGTTGGGCAGTTCTTC
- TRBJ1-5 TRBV27 - CASSYQGNQPQHF TGTGCCAGCAGTTACCAGGGGAATCAGCCCCAGCATTTT
- TRBJ2-7 TRBV5-1 - CASSPGGEQYF TGCGCCAGCAGCCCCGGGGGCGAGCAGTACTTC
- TRBJ2-7 TRBV29-1 - CSVESGEKYEQYF TGCAGCGTTGAATCGGGAGAAAAATACGAGCAGTACTTC